The 19 T cell receptor beta chains reported below all come from one sample, sequenced in a study of T cell changes during pregnancy in multiple sclerosis. Generated by immunoSEQ multiplex PCR, the TCRdb table keeps only in-frame clones and is missing some. Altogether about 36,000 clones are present, approximately 90% being singletons, with the ten largest covering roughly 0.56%. The sample here was CD4+ T cells from peripheral blood mononuclear cells, taken in the first trimester of pregnancy. The receptors were gathered from a female donor with multiple sclerosis, enrolled in a pregnancy study.

The chain is built from TRBV7-9 and TRBJ1-3, with D perhaps TRBD1 (5 bases). The germline V gene has CDR1 SEHNR and CDR2 FQNEAQ (reference sequence). The V end was cut by 4 bases, the J end by 0 bases, with 10 bases between. This CDR3 contains 15 residues. This CDR3 is CASSSGASSGNTIYF. CDR3 DNA: TGTGCCAGCAGCTCTGGGGCCAGCTCTGGAAACACCATATATTTT.

The rearrangement links TRBV6-1 to TRBJ2-5; perhaps TRBD2 as D (5 bases). Per germline, CDR1 MNHNS and CDR2 SASEGT. Between the trimmed V and J ends, which lost 6 bases and 3 bases, there was a span of 17 bases. The CDR3 length is 15 residues. CDR3 nucleotides: TGTGCCAGCAGCCGAAGGGTTGGGAGTGAAGAGACCCAGTACTTC. This translates into CASSRRVGSEETQYF.

The chain recombines TRBV15 with TRBJ1-2; a weak D match, TRBD1 (5 bases). Germline V lookup: CDR1 LNHNV, CDR2 YYDKDF (reference sequence). The CDR3 sequence is 17 residues long. With 3 bases removed from V and 4 bases from J, the gap between germline ends came to 21 bases. As DNA, the CDR3 is TGTGCCACCAGCAGCCAGGTCCCGGGGGTAGGACTCTATGGCTACACCTTC. Amino acids: CATSSQVPGVGLYGYTF.

The chain joins TRBV9 to TRBJ2-1; the D gene is possibly TRBD1 (6 bases). The V gene lost 3 bases and the J gene lost 2 bases, with 21 bases spanning the gap. Germline lookup yields CDR1 SGDLS and CDR2 YYNGEE. This CDR3 contains 18 residues. The DNA of the CDR3 is TGTGCCAGCAGCGCTAGTAGACAGGTCGTGTCCCCCTACAATGAGCAGTTCTTC. Protein: CASSASRQVVSPYNEQFF.

The chain recombines TRBV7-9 with TRBJ1-2, with D unclear. The CDR3 is 14 amino acids. Germline V lookup: CDR1 SEHNR, CDR2 FQNEAQ (reference sequence). V was cut by 1 base and J by 3 bases, with 9 bases left in between. CDR3 loop: CASSLDGLHYGYTF. CDR3 nucleotides: TGTGCCAGCAGCTTAGACGGTCTACACTATGGCTACACCTTC.

The chain uses TRBV27 and TRBJ2-5; D is unresolved. CDR1 MNHEY and CDR2 SMNVEV come from the germline V gene (reference sequence). Trimming left V 2 bases short and J 1 base short, with 14 bases between. The CDR3 totals 16 residues. Here the CDR3 DNA reads TGTGCCAGCAGTTTAGGGCCAGGAAGAACCCAAGAGACCCAGTACTTC. It codes for CASSLGPGRTQETQYF.

This chain connects TRBV19 to TRBJ2-6; D is possibly TRBD1 (5 bases). This CDR3 comprises 17 residues. Trimming cost V 9 bases and J 0 bases, with 18 bases left between them. CDR1 LNHDA and CDR2 SQIVND come from the germline V gene (reference sequence). This CDR3 reads CASLQGHRLSGANVLTF. The CDR3 coding sequence is TGTGCCAGCCTTCAGGGCCACCGTCTCTCTGGGGCCAACGTCCTGACTTTC.

The gene calls are TRBV9 and TRBJ2-1; 7 positions match TRBD1. The germline V gene has CDR1 SGDLS and CDR2 YYNGEE. Germline trimming cut 0 bases from V and 6 bases from J; bases unmatched to any gene: 9. The CDR3 loop spans 16 amino acids. The CDR3 is CASSVEPTGKGNEQFF. Here the CDR3 DNA reads TGTGCCAGCAGCGTAGAACCGACAGGGAAGGGCAATGAGCAGTTCTTC. Full variable domain (missing parts from reference TRBV9 and TRBJ2-1): DSGVTQTPKHLITATGQRVTLRCSPRSGDLSVYWYQQSLDQGLQFLIQYYNGEERAKGNILERFSAQQFPDLHSELNLSSLELGDSALYFCASSVEPTGKGNEQFFGPGTRLTVL.

The V and J genes are TRBV28 and TRBJ2-7; D is uncertain. This CDR3 region has 13 residues. Germline V gene lookup returns CDR1 MDHEN and CDR2 SYDVKM. V lost 5 bases to trimming and J lost 2 bases, with 10 bases between them. In DNA form, the CDR3 reads TGTGCCAGCAGTCCTCCCTCCCCCTACGAGCAGTACTTC. Its protein product is CASSPPSPYEQYF.

This chain links TRBV19 with TRBJ2-7, with TRBD1 as a possible D gene (7 bases). V was pared by 5 bases and J by 0 bases, with 29 bases between. The CDR3 runs 20 residues. Germline-derived CDR1 and CDR2 are LNHDA and SQIVND (reference sequence). CDR3 amino acids: CASSVRNRGFRGLSSYEQYF. The CDR3, as DNA: TGTGCCAGTAGTGTCCGGAACAGGGGATTTCGGGGGCTAAGCTCCTACGAGCAGTACTTC.

CDR3 protein: CAISPDRYGYGYTF. The DNA of the CDR3 is TGTGCCATCAGTCCTGACAGGTACGGCTATGGCTACACCTTC. The J gene is TRBJ1-2, the V gene TRBV10-3; D is perhaps TRBD1 (6 bases). V was trimmed by 5 bases and J by 4 bases, leaving 14 bases between them. This CDR3 is built from 14 residues. Germline V lookup: CDR1 ENHRY, CDR2 SYGVKD.

This chain connects TRBV27 to TRBJ1-2, with 7 bases aligning to TRBD1. CDR1 is MNHEY, CDR2 SMNVEV, per germline (reference sequence). The junction had 15 bases not matched to a gene; V was cut back by 7 bases and J by 7 bases. This CDR3 comprises 15 residues. CDR3 nucleotide sequence: TGTGCCAGCAATCCTCGGGCAGGGGGATACGGTGGCTACACCTTC. Translating it yields CASNPRAGGYGGYTF.

V usage is TRBV18 and J usage is TRBJ1-1, with D maybe TRBD1 (6 bases). With 3 bases removed from V and 4 bases from J, the gap between germline ends came to 15 bases. Germline lookup yields CDR1 KGHSH and CDR2 LQKENI. CDR3 length equals 15 residues. The CDR3 loop is CASSPGAGKSTEAFF. The CDR3 DNA reads TGTGCCAGCTCACCGGGGGCAGGGAAAAGCACTGAAGCTTTCTTT.

The rearrangement joins TRBV5-5 to TRBJ2-1; D is perhaps TRBD1 (5 bases). This CDR3 comprises 14 residues. The ends were cut back, 6 bases at V and 5 bases at J, with 15 bases in the middle. Germline CDR1 SGHKS, CDR2 YYEKEE (reference sequence). CDR3 residues: CASKLGWGDNEQFF. CDR3 DNA sequence: TGTGCCAGCAAACTGGGGTGGGGCGACAATGAGCAGTTCTTC.

V is TRBV28 and J is TRBJ1-2; D remains unclear. The V gene's germline CDR1 is MDHEN and CDR2 SYDVKM. The CDR3 spans 14 residues. V was trimmed by 10 bases and J by 4 bases, leaving 19 bases between them. The CDR3 region has the DNA TGTGCCACCGGTGGAAAAGGTGGGAGCTATGGCTACACCTTC. This sequence encodes CATGGKGGSYGYTF.

This chain links TRBV20-1 with TRBJ2-1; 8 nucleotides line up with TRBD2. Germline V gene sequence: CDR1 DFQATT, CDR2 SNEGSKA (reference sequence). The V gene end was trimmed by 2 bases and the J gene end by 15 bases; junction bases not matched to a gene: 6. The CDR3 is made up of 11 amino acids. The CDR3 is CSARSGTSLFF. The CDR3 coding sequence is TGCAGTGCTAGATCCGGGACTAGTCTGTTCTTC.

This chain joins TRBV7-9 and TRBJ2-2; 12 nucleotides match TRBD2. The CDR3 runs 19 residues. Unmatched junction bases numbered 8, after V lost 2 bases and J lost 1 base. Germline values: CDR1 SEHNR, CDR2 FQNEAQ (reference sequence). This chain's CDR3 is CASSLTLAGGLRNTGELFF. The DNA of the CDR3 is TGTGCCAGCAGCTTAACACTAGCGGGGGGCCTTAGGAACACCGGGGAGCTGTTTTTT. Using reference TRBV7-9 and TRBJ2-2 for the parts outside the CDR3, the full variable domain is DTGVSQNPRHKITKRGQNVTFRCDPISEHNRLYWYRQTLGQGPEFLTYFQNEAQLEKSRLLSDRFSAERPKGSFSTLEIQRTEQGDSAMYLCASSLTLAGGLRNTGELFFGEGSRLTVL.

In this sample, this clone turned up a few times. DNA of the CDR3: TGTGCCAGCAGGCCGTGGGACAGGGGGCGACAAACTGAAGCTTTCTTT. This gives the protein CASRPWDRGRQTEAFF. This rearrangement joins TRBV28 to TRBJ1-1; 12 bases are a match to TRBD1. Germline CDR1 and CDR2: MDHEN and SYDVKM. The trim removed 6 bases at V and 5 bases at J, leaving 10 bases unmatched. The CDR3 covers 16 residues. The full variable domain, with the rest looked up from reference TRBV28 and TRBJ1-1, is DVKVTQSSRYLVKRTGEKVFLECVQDMDHENMFWYRQDPGLGLRLIYFSYDVKMKEKGDIPEGYSVSREKKERFSLILESASTNQTSMYLCASRPWDRGRQTEAFFGQGTRLTVV.

The chain joins TRBV9 to TRBJ1-3; D unclear. This CDR3 has 19 amino acids. Germline CDR1 reads SGDLS; CDR2 reads YYNGEE. V dropped 0 bases and J dropped 3 bases, with 22 bases sitting between them. CDR3 sequence (DNA): TGTGCCAGCAGCGTAGAAGCCAGGATCCGTTCCGGTATTGGAAACACCATATATTTT. Protein: CASSVEARIRSGIGNTIYF.